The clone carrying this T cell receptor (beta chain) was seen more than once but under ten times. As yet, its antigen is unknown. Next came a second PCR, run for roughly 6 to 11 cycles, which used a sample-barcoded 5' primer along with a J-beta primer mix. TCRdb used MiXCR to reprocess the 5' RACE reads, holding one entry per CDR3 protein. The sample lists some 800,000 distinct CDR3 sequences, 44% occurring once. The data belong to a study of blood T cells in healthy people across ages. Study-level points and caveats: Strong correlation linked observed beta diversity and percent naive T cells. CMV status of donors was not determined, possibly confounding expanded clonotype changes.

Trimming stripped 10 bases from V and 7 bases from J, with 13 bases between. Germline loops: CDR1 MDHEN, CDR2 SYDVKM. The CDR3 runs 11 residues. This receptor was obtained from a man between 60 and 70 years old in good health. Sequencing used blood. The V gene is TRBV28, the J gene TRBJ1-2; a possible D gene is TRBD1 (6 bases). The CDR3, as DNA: TGTGCCACAGGGACACTGAGTGGCTACACCTTC. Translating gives CATGTLSGYTF.